This T cell receptor beta chain is from a study of siplizumab effects on memory and regulatory T cells. CDR1 MRHNA and CDR2 SNTAGT come from the germline V gene. The CDR3 extends over 14 amino acids. V shed 5 bases and J shed 2 bases, with 12 bases lying between them. Produced via immunoSEQ multiplex PCR; TCRdb's table is partial and in-frame only. Among some 100,000 clones listed, 94% were seen once. General observations from the study: Suppressive activity of Tregs proliferating in siplizumab cultures remained unconfirmed.

Of note for this clone: Its antigen is unknown.

What was sequenced was Tregs sorted from blood. V gene TRBV6-4 combines with J gene TRBJ1-2, with D perhaps TRBD1 (5 bases). The receptor was isolated from a human donor in good health. The CDR3 DNA follows: TGTGCCAGCAGTCCGGGACGGAGCAACTATGGCTACACCTTC. Its protein product is CASSPGRSNYGYTF.